This T cell receptor beta chain was documented in a study of T cells after somatic rescue of genetic block (dated by TCRdb to the early 2020s). For the study in its entirety: The study assessed how robust, over the long term, a T-cell system was when the system had developed through somatic rescue of a genetic block in T-cell development.

Note on this clone: Its antigen target is currently unknown. Base quality data are lacking; no much larger clone is found one base away.

V is clipped by 3 bases and J by 2 bases, and the sequence between their germline boundaries is 10 bases long. The germline V gene (reference sequence) provides CDR1 GTSNPN and CDR2 SVGIG. The CDR3 starts with the cysteine, ends with the phenylalanine, and has 13 residues. Left in the record is the CDR3 DNA by itself, 39 bases read in frame from the first base. Preparation of the library involved the immunoSEQ multiplex PCR assay. The table was pulled from immuneACCESS by TCRdb, which kept in-frame rearrangements only. Such tables lose some clones; where checked, under half of the loss comes from unresolved V genes, and the rest has no known cause. In all, the sample holds approximately 70,000 clones, and roughly 93% of those were seen once. The ten largest make up approximately 3% of the sample.

The sequence links TRBV30 to TRBJ1-2, with the D gene not confidently named. Sequencing used peripheral blood mononuclear cells (PBMCs). This TCR came from a man aged 30 to 39. In nucleotide form, the sequence is TGTGCCTGGAGCTCACAAGGAAACTATGGCTACACCTTC. Its translation reads: CAWSSQGNYGYTF. Full variable domain (CDR3 extended with the reference TRBV30 and TRBJ1-2 proteins): SQTIHQWPATLVQPVGSPLSLECTVEGTSNPNLYWYRQAAGRGLQLLFYSVGIGQISSEVPQNLSASRPQDRQFILSSKKLLLSDSGFYLCAWSSQGNYGYTFGSGTRLTVV.